These 3 T cell receptor beta chains came from one sample sequenced in a study of T cell responses to AZD1222 COVID-19 vaccine. Only in-frame clones appear in the TCRdb table, and some are missing; sequencing was by immunoSEQ multiplex PCR. The sample holds about 120,000 clones, approximately 90% seen once. Specimen: peripheral blood, collected on day 0 of AZD1222 vaccination. These receptor sequences come from an adult in good health.

This chain connects TRBV5-1 to TRBJ1-5; 7 bases agree with TRBD1. The CDR3 is 13 residues long. V trimming: 0 bases; J trimming: 7 bases; junction bases outside the gene matches: 1. Germline CDR1 is SGHRS and CDR2 is YFSETQ. CDR3: CASSLGGQQPQHF. The CDR3 DNA follows: TGCGCCAGCAGCTTGGGGGGACAGCAGCCCCAGCATTTT.

The rearrangement joins TRBV2 to TRBJ1-6; 10 positions agree with TRBD1. This CDR3 comprises 13 residues. Germline loops: CDR1 SNHLY, CDR2 FYNNEI. The trim removed 8 bases at V and 10 bases at J, leaving 5 bases unmatched. CDR3 residues: CASGQGVISPLHF. The CDR3 DNA follows: TGTGCCAGCGGACAGGGGGTTATCTCACCCCTCCACTTT.

V and J are TRBV3-1 (or the pseudogene TRBV3-2) and TRBJ2-4, with 7 bases identical to TRBD2. CDR3 length: 19 residues. Germline values: CDR1 LGHDT, CDR2 YNNKEL (reference sequence). After removal of 0 bases from V and 4 bases from J, the junction contained 15 bases not matched to a gene. CDR3 in amino acids: CASSQDREVGVSPKNIQYF. CDR3 DNA sequence: TGTGCCAGCAGCCAAGATCGGGAGGTGGGGGTAAGCCCAAAAAACATTCAGTACTTC.